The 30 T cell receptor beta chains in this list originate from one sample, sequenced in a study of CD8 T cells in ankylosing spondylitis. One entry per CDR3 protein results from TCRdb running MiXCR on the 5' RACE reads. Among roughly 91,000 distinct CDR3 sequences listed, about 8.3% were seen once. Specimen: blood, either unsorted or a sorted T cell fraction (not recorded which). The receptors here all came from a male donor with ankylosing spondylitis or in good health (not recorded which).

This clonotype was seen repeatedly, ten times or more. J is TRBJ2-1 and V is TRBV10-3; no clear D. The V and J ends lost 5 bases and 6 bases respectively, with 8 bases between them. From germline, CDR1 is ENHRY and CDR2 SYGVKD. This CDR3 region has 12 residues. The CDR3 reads CAISRTSNEQFF. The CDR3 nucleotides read TGTGCCATCAGTCGGACCTCCAATGAGCAGTTCTTC.

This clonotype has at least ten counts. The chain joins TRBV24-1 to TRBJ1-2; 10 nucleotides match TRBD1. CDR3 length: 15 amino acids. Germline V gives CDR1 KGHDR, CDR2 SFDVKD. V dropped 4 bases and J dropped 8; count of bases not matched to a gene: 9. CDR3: CATSEHGTGEEGYTF. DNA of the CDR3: TGTGCCACCAGTGAGCACGGGACAGGGGAGGAGGGCTACACCTTC.

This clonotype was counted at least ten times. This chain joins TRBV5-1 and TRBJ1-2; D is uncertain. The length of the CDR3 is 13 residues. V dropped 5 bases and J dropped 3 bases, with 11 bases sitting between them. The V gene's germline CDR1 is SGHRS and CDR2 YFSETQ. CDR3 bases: TGCGCCAGCAGTTTAAAGGTCGACTATGGCTACACCTTC. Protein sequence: CASSLKVDYGYTF.

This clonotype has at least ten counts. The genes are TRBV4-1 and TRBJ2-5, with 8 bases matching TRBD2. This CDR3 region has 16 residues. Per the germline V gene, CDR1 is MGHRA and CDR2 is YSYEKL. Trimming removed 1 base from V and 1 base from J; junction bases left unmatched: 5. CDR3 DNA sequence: TGCGCCAGCAGCCAAGTTGGTAGCGGGACCCAAGAGACCCAGTACTTC. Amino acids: CASSQVGSGTQETQYF.

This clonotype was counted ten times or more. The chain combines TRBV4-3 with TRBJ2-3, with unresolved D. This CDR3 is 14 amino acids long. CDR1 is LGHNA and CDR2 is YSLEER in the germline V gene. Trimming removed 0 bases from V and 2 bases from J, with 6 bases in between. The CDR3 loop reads CASSQDPHTDTQYF. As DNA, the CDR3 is TGCGCCAGCAGCCAAGATCCCCACACAGATACGCAGTATTTT.

The CDR3 loop reads CASSFFLDTEAFF. The CDR3 DNA sequence: TGTGCCAGCAGCTTTTTCCTGGACACTGAAGCTTTCTTT. V usage is TRBV7-2 and J usage is TRBJ1-1, with no clear D. Trimming shortened V by 3 bases and J by 3 bases, and 8 bases separated the two germline ends. CDR1 is SGHTA, CDR2 FQGNSA, per germline. The CDR3 is made up of 13 amino acids.

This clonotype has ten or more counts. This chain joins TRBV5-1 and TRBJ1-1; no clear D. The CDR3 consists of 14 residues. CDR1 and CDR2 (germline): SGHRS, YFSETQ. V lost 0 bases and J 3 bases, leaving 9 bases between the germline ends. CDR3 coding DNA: TGCGCCAGCAGCTTGGCCAGGCCAGACACTGAAGCTTTCTTT. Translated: CASSLARPDTEAFF.

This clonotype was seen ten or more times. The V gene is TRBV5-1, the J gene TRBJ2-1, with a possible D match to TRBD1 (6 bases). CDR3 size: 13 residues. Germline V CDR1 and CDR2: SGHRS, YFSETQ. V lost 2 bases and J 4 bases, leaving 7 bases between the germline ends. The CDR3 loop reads CASSLTGYNEQFF. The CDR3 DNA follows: TGCGCCAGCAGCTTAACAGGGTACAATGAGCAGTTCTTC.

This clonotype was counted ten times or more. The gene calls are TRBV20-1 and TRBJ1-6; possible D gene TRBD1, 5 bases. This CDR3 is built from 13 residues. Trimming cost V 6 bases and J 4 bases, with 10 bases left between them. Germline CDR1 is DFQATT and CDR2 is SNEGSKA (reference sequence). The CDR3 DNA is TGCAGTGCACTGGGACCTTATAATTCACCCCTCCACTTT. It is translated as CSALGPYNSPLHF.

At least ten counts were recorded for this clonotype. The chain's CDR3 is CASSQEGTGRLTEAFF. The CDR3 nucleotides are TGCGCCAGCAGCCAAGAGGGGACAGGGAGGCTCACTGAAGCTTTCTTT. V gene TRBV4-3 combines with J gene TRBJ1-1; 9 bases fit TRBD1. With V trimmed by 0 bases and J by 4 bases, 6 bases remained unmatched. This CDR3 is built from 16 residues. Germline V gene lookup returns CDR1 LGHNA and CDR2 YSLEER.

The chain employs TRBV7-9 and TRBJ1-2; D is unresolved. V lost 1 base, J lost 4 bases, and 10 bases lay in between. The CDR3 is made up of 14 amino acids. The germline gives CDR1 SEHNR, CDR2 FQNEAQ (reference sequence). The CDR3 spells CASSLERFRYGYTF. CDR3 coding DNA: TGTGCCAGCAGCTTAGAACGCTTTCGCTATGGCTACACCTTC.

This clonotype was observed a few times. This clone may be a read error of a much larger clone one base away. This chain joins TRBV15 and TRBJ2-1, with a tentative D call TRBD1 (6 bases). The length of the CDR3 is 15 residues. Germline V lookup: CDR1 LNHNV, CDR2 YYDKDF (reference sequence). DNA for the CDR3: TGTACCACCAGCAGAGCGAGGGGGTCCTACAATGAGCAGTTCTTC. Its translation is CTTSRARGSYNEQFF.

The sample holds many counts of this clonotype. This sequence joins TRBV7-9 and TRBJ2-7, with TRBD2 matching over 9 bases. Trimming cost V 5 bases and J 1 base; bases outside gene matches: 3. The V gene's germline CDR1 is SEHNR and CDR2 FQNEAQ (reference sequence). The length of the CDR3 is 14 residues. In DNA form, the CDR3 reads TGTGCCAGCAGCCGACTAGCGGATTCCTACGAGCAGTACTTC. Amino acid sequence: CASSRLADSYEQYF.

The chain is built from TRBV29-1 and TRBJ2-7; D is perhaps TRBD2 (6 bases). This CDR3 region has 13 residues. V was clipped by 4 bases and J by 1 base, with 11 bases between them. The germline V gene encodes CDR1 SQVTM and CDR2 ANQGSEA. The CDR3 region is CSVVGGRSYEQYF. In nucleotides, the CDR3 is TGCAGCGTTGTGGGGGGTAGATCCTACGAGCAGTACTTC.

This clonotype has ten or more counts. The CDR3 nucleotides are TGCAGTGCTAGAGATACACGGGGCCCTTCCACAGATACGCAGTATTTT. This sequence encodes CSARDTRGPSTDTQYF. The chain couples TRBV20-1 to TRBJ2-3, with D possibly being TRBD1 or TRBD2 (5 bases each). The CDR3 spans 16 residues. V was clipped by 0 bases and J by 2 bases, with 15 bases between them. Germline CDR1 reads DFQATT; CDR2 reads SNEGSKA (reference sequence).

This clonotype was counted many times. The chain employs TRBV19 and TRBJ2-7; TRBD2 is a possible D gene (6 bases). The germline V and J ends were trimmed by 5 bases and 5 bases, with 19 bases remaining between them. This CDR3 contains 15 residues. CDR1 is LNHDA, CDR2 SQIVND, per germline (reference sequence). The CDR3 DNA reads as TGTGCCAGTAGTCCCCTCGGACGGGGGAGCGACGAGCAGTACTTC. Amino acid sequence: CASSPLGRGSDEQYF.

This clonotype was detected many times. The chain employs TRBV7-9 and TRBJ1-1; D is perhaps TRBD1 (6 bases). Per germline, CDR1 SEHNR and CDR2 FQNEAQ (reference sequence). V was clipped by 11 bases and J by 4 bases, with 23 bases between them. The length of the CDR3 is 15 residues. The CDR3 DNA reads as TGTGCCCTCAATAAGGGGGACTGGGAGGGCACTGAAGCTTTCTTT. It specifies CALNKGDWEGTEAFF.

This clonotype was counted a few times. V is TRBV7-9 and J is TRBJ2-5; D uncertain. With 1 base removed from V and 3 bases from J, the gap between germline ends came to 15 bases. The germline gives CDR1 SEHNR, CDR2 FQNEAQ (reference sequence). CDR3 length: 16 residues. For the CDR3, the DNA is TGTGCCAGCAGCTTAGGGGGATTTTCAACCAAAGAGACCCAGTACTTC. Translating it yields CASSLGGFSTKETQYF.

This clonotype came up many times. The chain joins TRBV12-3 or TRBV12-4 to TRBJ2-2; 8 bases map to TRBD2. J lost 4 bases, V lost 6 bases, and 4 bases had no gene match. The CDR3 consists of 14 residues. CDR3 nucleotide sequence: TGTGCCAGCAGCCCGGGGACTAGCACCGGGGAGCTGTTTTTT. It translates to CASSPGTSTGELFF.

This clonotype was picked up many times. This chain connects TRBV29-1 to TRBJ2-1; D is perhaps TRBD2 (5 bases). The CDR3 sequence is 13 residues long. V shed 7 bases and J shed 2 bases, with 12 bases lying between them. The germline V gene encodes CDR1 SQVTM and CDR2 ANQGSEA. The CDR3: CSDRGGAYNEQFF. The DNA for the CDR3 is TGCAGCGACCGGGGTGGCGCCTACAATGAGCAGTTCTTC.

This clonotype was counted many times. CDR3 protein: CSVGLAGKRYEQYF. CDR3 bases: TGCAGCGTTGGACTAGCGGGAAAGAGGTACGAGCAGTACTTC. The J gene is TRBJ2-7, the V gene TRBV29-1, with TRBD2 identical over 11 bases. The ends lost 4 bases at V and 4 bases at J; junction bases unmatched: 6. Germline V gene lookup returns CDR1 SQVTM and CDR2 ANQGSEA. The CDR3 is 14 amino acids.

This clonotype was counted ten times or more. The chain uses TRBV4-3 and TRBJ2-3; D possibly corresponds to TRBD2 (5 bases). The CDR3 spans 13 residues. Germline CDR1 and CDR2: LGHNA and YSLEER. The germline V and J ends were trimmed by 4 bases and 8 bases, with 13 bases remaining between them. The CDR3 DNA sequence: TGCGCCAGCAGCCCGGAAGCCAGCGGTACGCAGTATTTT. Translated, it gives CASSPEASGTQYF.

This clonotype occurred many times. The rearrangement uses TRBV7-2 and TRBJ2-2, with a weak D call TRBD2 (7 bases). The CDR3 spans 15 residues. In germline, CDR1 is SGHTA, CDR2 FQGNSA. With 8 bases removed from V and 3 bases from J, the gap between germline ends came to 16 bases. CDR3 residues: CASASGGIYTGELFF. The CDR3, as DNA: TGTGCCAGCGCCTCGGGGGGCATTTACACCGGGGAGCTGTTTTTT.

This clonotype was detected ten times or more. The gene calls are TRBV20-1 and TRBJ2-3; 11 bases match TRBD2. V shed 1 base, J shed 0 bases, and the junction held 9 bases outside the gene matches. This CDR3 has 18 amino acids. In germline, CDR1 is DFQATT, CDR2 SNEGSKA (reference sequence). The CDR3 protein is CSARGGGTSGTSTDTQYF. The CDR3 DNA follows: TGCAGTGCTAGAGGGGGTGGGACTAGCGGTACTAGCACAGATACGCAGTATTTT.

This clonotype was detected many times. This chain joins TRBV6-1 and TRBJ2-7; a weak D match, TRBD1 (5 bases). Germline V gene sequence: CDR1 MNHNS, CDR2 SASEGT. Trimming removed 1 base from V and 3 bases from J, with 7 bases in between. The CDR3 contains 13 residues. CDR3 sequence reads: CASSEEGNYEQYF. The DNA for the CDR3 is TGTGCCAGCAGTGAAGAGGGGAACTACGAGCAGTACTTC.

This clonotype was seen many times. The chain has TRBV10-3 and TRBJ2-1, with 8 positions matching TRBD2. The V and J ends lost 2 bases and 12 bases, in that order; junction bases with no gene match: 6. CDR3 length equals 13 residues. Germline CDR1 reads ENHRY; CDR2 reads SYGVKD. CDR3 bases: TGTGCCATCAGTGAGATAGCGGGAACCTCGCAGTTCTTC. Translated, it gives CAISEIAGTSQFF.

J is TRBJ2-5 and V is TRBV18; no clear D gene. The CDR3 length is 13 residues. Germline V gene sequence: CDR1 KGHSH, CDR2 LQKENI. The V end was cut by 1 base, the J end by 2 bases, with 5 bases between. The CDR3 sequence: CASSPLRQETQYF. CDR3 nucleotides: TGTGCCAGCTCACCACTGCGGCAAGAGACCCAGTACTTC.

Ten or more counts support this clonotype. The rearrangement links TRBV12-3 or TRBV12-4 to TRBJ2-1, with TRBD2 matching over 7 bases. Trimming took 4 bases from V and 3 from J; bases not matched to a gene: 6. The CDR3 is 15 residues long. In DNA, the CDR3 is TGTGCCAGCAGTTCCCTAGCGGAGGGCTACAATGAGCAGTTCTTC. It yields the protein CASSSLAEGYNEQFF.

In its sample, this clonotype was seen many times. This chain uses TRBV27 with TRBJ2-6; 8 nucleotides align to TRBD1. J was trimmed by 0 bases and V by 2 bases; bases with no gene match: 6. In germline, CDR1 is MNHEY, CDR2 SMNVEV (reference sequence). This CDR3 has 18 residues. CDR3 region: CASSLRRQGYSGANVLTF. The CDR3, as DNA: TGTGCCAGCAGTTTAAGGAGACAGGGGTACTCTGGGGCCAACGTCCTGACTTTC.

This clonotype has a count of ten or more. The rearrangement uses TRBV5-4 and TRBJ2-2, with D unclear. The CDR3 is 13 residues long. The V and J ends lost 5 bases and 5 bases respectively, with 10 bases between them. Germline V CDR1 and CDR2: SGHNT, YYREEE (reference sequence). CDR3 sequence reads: CASRARLTGELFF. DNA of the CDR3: TGTGCCAGCAGAGCGCGCTTGACCGGGGAGCTGTTTTTT.